These 21 T cell receptor beta chains share one sample of origin, sequenced in a study of CD8+CD57+ T cells in acquired aplastic anemia. CD8+CD57+ cell expansion had been shown by flow cytometry in patients chosen for sequencing. Profiles of TCR beta VDJ and CDR3 were generated from a genomic DNA template. Via MiXCR, TCRdb re-called the reads, giving one row per CDR3 protein. Of over 150,000 distinct CDR3 sequences in the sample, more than 60% were seen once. The specimen sequenced was sorted CD4+, CD8+, or CD8+CD57+ T cells (not recorded which) from PBMCs. The receptors originated from a human donor with aplastic anemia.

This clonotype occurred once. The chain combines TRBV5-1 with TRBJ1-2; perhaps TRBD1 as D (5 bases). Germline-derived CDR1 and CDR2 are SGHRS and YFSETQ. This CDR3 region has 12 residues. V was pared by 0 bases and J by 14 bases, with 14 bases between. CDR3 in amino acids: CASSLGETDGTF. CDR3 nucleotide sequence: TGCGCCAGCAGCTTGGGAGAGACAGACGGAACCTTC.

J is TRBJ1-4 and V is TRBV19, with a possible D match to TRBD1 (6 bases). Between the trimmed V and J ends, which lost 4 bases and 8 bases, there was a span of 17 bases. This CDR3 has 15 residues. CDR1 LNHDA and CDR2 SQIVND come from the germline V gene (reference sequence). In DNA form, the CDR3 reads TGTGCCAGTAGTACCTCACAGGGAATTTTGGAAAAACTGTTTTTT. This sequence encodes CASSTSQGILEKLFF.

This sequence joins TRBV25-1 and TRBJ2-1; D possibly uses TRBD1 or TRBD2 (5 bases each). Germline V gene sequence: CDR1 MGHDK, CDR2 SYGVNS. V lost 4 bases and J 9 bases, leaving 19 bases between the germline ends. CDR3 length equals 15 residues. The CDR3 DNA follows: TGTGCCAGCAGTGGGGTCTCCGGGACGTCGGGTGAGCAGTTCTTC. Translation gives CASSGVSGTSGEQFF.

The chain employs TRBV15 and TRBJ2-3, with D possibly called TRBD1 or TRBD2 (7 bases each). This CDR3 is 16 amino acids long. CDR1 and CDR2 (germline): LNHNV, YYDKDF (reference sequence). V lost 0 bases, J lost 4 bases, and 14 bases lay in between. The CDR3 protein is CATSRDPGGGPDTQYF. For the CDR3, the DNA is TGTGCCACCAGCAGAGACCCAGGGGGGGGTCCAGATACGCAGTATTTT. The full variable domain, in which reference TRBV15 and TRBJ2-3 provide the parts outside the CDR3, is DAMVIQNPRYQVTQFGKPVTLSCSQTLNHNVMYWYQQKSSQAPKLLFHYYDKDFNNEADTPDNFQSRRPNTSFCFLDIRSPGLGDTAMYLCATSRDPGGGPDTQYFGPGTRLTVL.

The rearrangement joins TRBV2 to TRBJ2-3, with TRBD2 identical over 8 bases. V shed 2 bases and J 2 bases; nucleotides not matched to a gene: 12. Germline values: CDR1 SNHLY, CDR2 FYNNEI. The CDR3 is made up of 18 amino acids. For the CDR3, the DNA is TGTGCCAGCAGTGAAAGGGGCGGTACTAGCGGCTACACAGATACGCAGTATTTT. Protein product: CASSERGGTSGYTDTQYF.

Worth noting for this clonotype: A clone one base away is much larger, so this may be a read error. V gene TRBV12-3 or TRBV12-4 combines with J gene TRBJ1-2; perhaps TRBD1 as D (6 bases). The CDR3 is 15 residues long. In nucleotides, the CDR3 is TGTGCCAGCGGGGCCTCTCACAGGGCATCCTATGGCTGCACCTTC. It specifies CASGASHRASYGCTF.

The rearrangement links TRBV7-2 to TRBJ2-7; D may be TRBD1 (5 bases). Germline V gene data show CDR1 as SGHTA and CDR2 as FQGNSA. This CDR3 contains 15 residues. Trimming cost V 4 bases and J 2 bases, with 15 bases left between them. CDR3 DNA sequence: TGTGCCAGCAGCTCCCCCCCGCCAGGGCCCTACGAGCAGTACTTC. As protein: CASSSPPPGPYEQYF.

This clonotype was counted only a few times. The V call is TRBV7-9, the J call TRBJ2-7; D uncertain. Germline V gene lookup returns CDR1 SEHNR and CDR2 FQNEAQ (reference sequence). CDR3 size: 12 residues. V was clipped by 6 bases and J by 3 bases, with 9 bases between them. The CDR3 loop is CASSKGFYEQYF. CDR3 bases: TGTGCCAGCAGTAAAGGGTTCTACGAGCAGTACTTC.

In DNA, the CDR3 is TGTGCCAGCAGGCCAGCGGACTACAATGAGCAGTTCTTC. Translated: CASRPADYNEQFF. V usage is TRBV2 and J usage is TRBJ2-1; tentatively, D is TRBD2 (5 bases). This CDR3 comprises 13 residues. Germline V lookup: CDR1 SNHLY, CDR2 FYNNEI. Trimming left V 6 bases short and J 3 bases short, with 9 bases between.

The chain uses TRBV6-5 and TRBJ2-1; 11 bases fit TRBD2. This CDR3 spans 19 amino acids. The germline V gene encodes CDR1 MNHEY and CDR2 SVGAGI. V was pared by 6 bases and J by 5 bases, with 18 bases of the junction left unmatched. Here the CDR3 reads CASRPTSGGFFGGDNEQFF. DNA of the CDR3: TGTGCCAGCAGACCCACTAGCGGGGGATTCTTTGGTGGGGACAATGAGCAGTTCTTC.

The rearrangement links TRBV10-3 to TRBJ2-7, with D perhaps matching TRBD1 (6 bases). The CDR3 has 12 amino acids. CDR1 ENHRY and CDR2 SYGVKD come from the germline V gene. Trimming shortened V by 10 bases and J by 3 bases, and 13 bases separated the two germline ends. CDR3 amino acids: CATQKQGYEQYF. In DNA, the CDR3 is TGTGCCACCCAAAAACAGGGCTACGAGCAGTACTTC.

In its sample, this clonotype was seen many times. The chain carries TRBV6-5 and TRBJ2-7, with D tentatively TRBD1 (6 bases). Germline V CDR1 and CDR2: MNHEY, SVGAGI. V dropped 0 bases and J dropped 3 bases, with 9 bases sitting between them. The length of the CDR3 is 14 residues. The CDR3 DNA is TGTGCCAGCAGTTACTCGAGGACAGTCTACGAGCAGTACTTC. Residues: CASSYSRTVYEQYF.

This clonotype was seen many times. Here the CDR3 reads CASSLDWKQGPTEAFF. The CDR3 nucleotides read TGTGCCAGCAGCTTGGATTGGAAACAGGGACCCACTGAAGCTTTCTTT. The chain employs TRBV7-9 and TRBJ1-1; D possibly corresponds to TRBD1 (6 bases). V lost 3 bases and J 4 bases, leaving 18 bases between the germline ends. The germline gives CDR1 SEHNR, CDR2 FQNEAQ (reference sequence). The CDR3 is 16 amino acids.

The chain has TRBV19 and TRBJ1-6; 7 nucleotides agree with TRBD1. Germline CDR1 is LNHDA and CDR2 is SQIVND (reference sequence). CDR3 length: 15 residues. The V segment lost 9 bases and the J segment 3 bases; nucleotides outside the gene matches: 8. CDR3 DNA: TGTGCCAGCAGCTTCCAGGGGGTCTATAATTCACCCCTCCACTTT. It codes for CASSFQGVYNSPLHF.

At least ten counts were recorded for this clonotype. The J gene is TRBJ1-6, the V gene TRBV27, with D unresolved. In germline, CDR1 is MNHEY, CDR2 SMNVEV (reference sequence). CDR3 length: 14 amino acids. Trimming shortened V by 2 bases and J by 7 bases, and 9 bases separated the two germline ends. The CDR3: CASSLSRLNSPLHF. DNA for the CDR3: TGTGCCAGCAGTTTAAGTAGGTTGAATTCACCCCTCCACTTT.

The chain is built from TRBV2 and TRBJ2-1, with 8 bases identical to TRBD2. Trimming cost V 4 bases and J 5 bases; bases outside gene matches: 4. Germline CDR1 reads SNHLY; CDR2 reads FYNNEI. The CDR3 has 14 amino acids. The chain's CDR3 is CASSVSGGNNEQFF. The DNA of the CDR3 is TGTGCCAGCAGTGTATCGGGGGGGAACAATGAGCAGTTCTTC.

This clonotype was counted at least ten times. This chain links TRBV12-3 or TRBV12-4 with TRBJ1-2; 10 positions match TRBD1. After removal of 4 bases from V and 1 base from J, the junction contained 9 bases not matched to a gene. This CDR3 spans 17 amino acids. The CDR3 region is CASSYSGDRGRNYGYTF. CDR3 coding DNA: TGTGCCAGCAGTTACTCCGGTGACAGGGGGCGTAACTATGGCTACACCTTC.

The V gene is TRBV9, the J gene TRBJ2-5, with unresolved D. The CDR3 loop spans 14 amino acids. The germline V gene encodes CDR1 SGDLS and CDR2 YYNGEE. V lost 0 bases, J lost 5 bases, and 11 bases lay in between. The DNA of the CDR3 is TGTGCCAGCAGCGTAGATATCAGCATCGAGACCCAGTACTTC. This translates into CASSVDISIETQYF.

This clonotype was seen repeatedly, ten times or more. J is TRBJ2-7 and V is TRBV5-8; D might be TRBD1 or TRBD2, each matching 5 bases. CDR3 length: 14 residues. Germline V gene sequence: CDR1 SGHTS, CDR2 YDEGEE. Trimming stripped 5 bases from V and 3 bases from J, with 15 bases between. The CDR3 nucleotides read TGTGCCAGCAGTTCCCCCGGGGCTGGCTACGAGCAGTACTTC. Its protein product is CASSSPGAGYEQYF.

The J gene is TRBJ1-6, the V gene TRBV9; possible D gene TRBD1, 5 bases. The CDR3 is 17 residues long. V lost 4 bases and J lost 7, with 21 bases in between. Germline assignment: CDR1 SGDLS and CDR2 YYNGEE. In DNA, the CDR3 is TGTGCCAGCAGCACTAAGAGCGGGGGTACAGGAAATTCACCCCTCCACTTT. Protein: CASSTKSGGTGNSPLHF.

With respect to this clonotype: Germline and junction disagree at one end, which may indicate a read error. The chain employs TRBV7-7 and TRBJ2-7, with a tentative D call TRBD1 (5 bases). The CDR3 contains 13 residues. Germline V gives CDR1 SSHAT, CDR2 FNYEAQ (reference sequence). DNA of the CDR3: TGTGCTAGCAGCTTATTCCAGGGCCACGAGCAGTACTTC. This gives the protein CASSLFQGHEQYF.